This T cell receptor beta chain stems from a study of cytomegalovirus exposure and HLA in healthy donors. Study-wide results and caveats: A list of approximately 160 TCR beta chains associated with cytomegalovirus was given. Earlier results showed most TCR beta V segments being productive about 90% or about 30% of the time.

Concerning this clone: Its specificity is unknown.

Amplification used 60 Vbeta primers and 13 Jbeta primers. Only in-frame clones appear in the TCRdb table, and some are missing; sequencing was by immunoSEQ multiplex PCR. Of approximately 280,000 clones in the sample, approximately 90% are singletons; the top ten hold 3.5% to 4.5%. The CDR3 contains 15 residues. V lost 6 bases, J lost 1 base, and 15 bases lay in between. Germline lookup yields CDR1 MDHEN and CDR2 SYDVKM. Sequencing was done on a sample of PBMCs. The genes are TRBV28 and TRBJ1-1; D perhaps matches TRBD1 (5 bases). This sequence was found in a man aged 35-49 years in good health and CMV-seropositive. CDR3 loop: CASRPGGTSNTEAFF. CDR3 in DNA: TGTGCCAGCAGACCAGGCGGGACTTCGAACACTGAAGCTTTCTTT.